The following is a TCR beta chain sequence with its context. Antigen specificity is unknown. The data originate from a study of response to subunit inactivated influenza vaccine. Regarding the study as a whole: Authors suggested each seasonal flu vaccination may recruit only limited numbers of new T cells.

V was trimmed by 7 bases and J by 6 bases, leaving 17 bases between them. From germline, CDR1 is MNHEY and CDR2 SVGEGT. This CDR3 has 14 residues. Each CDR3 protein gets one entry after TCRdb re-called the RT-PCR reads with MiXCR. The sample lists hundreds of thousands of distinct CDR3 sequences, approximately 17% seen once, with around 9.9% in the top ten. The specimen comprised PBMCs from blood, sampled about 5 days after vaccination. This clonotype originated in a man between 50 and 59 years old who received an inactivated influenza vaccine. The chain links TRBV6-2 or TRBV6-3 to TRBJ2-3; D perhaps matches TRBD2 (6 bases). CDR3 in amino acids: CASNPGLSTDTQYF. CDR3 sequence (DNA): TGTGCCAGCAACCCGGGACTCTCAACGGATACGCAGTATTTT.